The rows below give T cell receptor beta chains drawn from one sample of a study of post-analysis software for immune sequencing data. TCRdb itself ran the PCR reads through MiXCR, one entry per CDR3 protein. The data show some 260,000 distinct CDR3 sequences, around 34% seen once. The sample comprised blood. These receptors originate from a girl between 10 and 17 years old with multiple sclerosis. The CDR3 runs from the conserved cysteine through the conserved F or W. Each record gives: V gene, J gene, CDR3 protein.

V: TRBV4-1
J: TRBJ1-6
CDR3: CACSQDNGSPLHF

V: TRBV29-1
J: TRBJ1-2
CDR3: CSAPLAGYGYTF

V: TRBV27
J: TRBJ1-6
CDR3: CASSYGVPPLHF

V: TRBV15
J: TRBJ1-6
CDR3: CATSRDRLKTGSPLHF

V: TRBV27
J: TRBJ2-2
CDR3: CASSFLLAGNTGELFF

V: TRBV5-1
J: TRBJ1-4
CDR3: CASSLGQNNEKLFF

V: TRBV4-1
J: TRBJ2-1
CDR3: CASSPGSSNEQFF

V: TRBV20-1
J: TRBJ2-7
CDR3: CSASLREQYF

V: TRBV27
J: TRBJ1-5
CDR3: CASSFREYSNQPQHF

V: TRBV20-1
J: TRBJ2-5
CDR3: CSAFRRAGGWKTQYF

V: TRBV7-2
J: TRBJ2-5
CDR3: CASSDLAGGEETQYF

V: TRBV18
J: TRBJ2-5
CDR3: CSSSTLAGDFQYF

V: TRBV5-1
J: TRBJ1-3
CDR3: CASSRTGNTIYF

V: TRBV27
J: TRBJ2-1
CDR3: CASSTSRQGYNEQFF

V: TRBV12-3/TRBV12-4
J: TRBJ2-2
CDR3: CASSFALAANTGERFF

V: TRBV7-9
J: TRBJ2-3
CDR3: CASDHPTGTSSTDTQYF

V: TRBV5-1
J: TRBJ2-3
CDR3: CAGSFGQLVTDTQYF

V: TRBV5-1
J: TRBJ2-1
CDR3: CASSKTDTNNEQFF

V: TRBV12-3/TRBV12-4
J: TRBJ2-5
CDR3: CASRSGETQYF

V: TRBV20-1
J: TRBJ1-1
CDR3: CSAARDTGMGTEAFF

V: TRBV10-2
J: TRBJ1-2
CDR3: CASSETPGQGSSTF

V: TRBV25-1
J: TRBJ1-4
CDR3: CARSDHEYEAEKLFF

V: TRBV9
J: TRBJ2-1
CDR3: CASSARTSGSSYNEQFF

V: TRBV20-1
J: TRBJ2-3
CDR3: CSARDGEREGTDTQYF

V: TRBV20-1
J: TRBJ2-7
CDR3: CSARDPGGRSSYEQYF

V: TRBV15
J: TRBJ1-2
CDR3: CATSRDRGASNYGYTF

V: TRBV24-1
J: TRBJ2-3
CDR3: CATSDFDGSTDTQYF

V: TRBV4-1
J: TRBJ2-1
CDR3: CASRGRGANEQFF

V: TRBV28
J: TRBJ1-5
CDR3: CASTPRDPSRPQHF

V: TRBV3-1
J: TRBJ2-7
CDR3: CASSLGVSTLYEQYF

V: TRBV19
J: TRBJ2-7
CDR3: CASSITGSYEQYF

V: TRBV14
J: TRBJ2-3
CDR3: CASSQDWISSDTQYF

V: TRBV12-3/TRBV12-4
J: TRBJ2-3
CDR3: CASRVGRGDTQYF

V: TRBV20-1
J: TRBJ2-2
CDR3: CSARIGGAAGELFF

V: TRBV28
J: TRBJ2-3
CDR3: CAGSSGTTDTQYF

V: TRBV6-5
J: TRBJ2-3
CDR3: CASSSRFPGQGTDTQYF

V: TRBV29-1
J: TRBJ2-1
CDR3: CSVGQSYNEQFF

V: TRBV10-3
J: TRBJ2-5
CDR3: CAISESGGGQETQYF

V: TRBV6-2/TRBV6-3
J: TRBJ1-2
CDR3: CASIHPPPGARGYTF

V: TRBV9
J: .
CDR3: CASSVATGQSETQYF

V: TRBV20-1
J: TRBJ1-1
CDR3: CSAPGDQNTEAFF